The rows below give T cell receptor beta chains drawn from one sample of a study of Ad26.COV2.S vaccination and SARS-CoV-2 variants. Using immunoSEQ multiplex PCR, the repertoire was profiled, and TCRdb retains in-frame clones only, with some absent. The sample gives approximately 480,000 clones, roughly 89% of which show up once; roughly 13% is in the top ten. This specimen consisted of peripheral blood, obtained in a trial of Ad26.COV2.S vaccine versus placebo. The receptors originated from a person between 18 and 60 years old who received the Ad26.COV2.S COVID-19 vaccine or a placebo. CDR3s include the opening cysteine and the closing phenylalanine or tryptophan.

V gene	J gene	CDR3 protein
TRBV19	TRBJ2-4	CASSRDSTLAKNIQYF
TRBV29-1	TRBJ2-2	CSVVLWDRDYTGELFF
TRBV7-3	TRBJ2-5	CASSLGRGQETQYF
TRBV5-1	TRBJ1-3	CASSPPNDSGNTIYF
TRBV7-3	TRBJ2-7	CASSFLAGGYEQYF
TRBV9	TRBJ2-5	CASSAGLAGVETQYF
TRBV13	TRBJ1-2	CASSSGTGVYGYTF
TRBV9	TRBJ2-2	CASSPVAQETGELFF
TRBV27	TRBJ2-7	CASSLRGNSYEQYF
TRBV14	TRBJ2-7	CASSQLAGGPYEQYF
TRBV11-2	TRBJ2-1	CASSLSEALYNEQFF
TRBV5-1	TRBJ1-1	CASRGNTEAFF
TRBV28	TRBJ1-2	CASRLQDSYYGYTF
TRBV15	TRBJ1-2	CATSEGAFNYGYTF
TRBV9	TRBJ2-1	CASSVGAGFNEQFF
TRBV5-1	TRBJ2-3	CASSRGVRSDTQYF